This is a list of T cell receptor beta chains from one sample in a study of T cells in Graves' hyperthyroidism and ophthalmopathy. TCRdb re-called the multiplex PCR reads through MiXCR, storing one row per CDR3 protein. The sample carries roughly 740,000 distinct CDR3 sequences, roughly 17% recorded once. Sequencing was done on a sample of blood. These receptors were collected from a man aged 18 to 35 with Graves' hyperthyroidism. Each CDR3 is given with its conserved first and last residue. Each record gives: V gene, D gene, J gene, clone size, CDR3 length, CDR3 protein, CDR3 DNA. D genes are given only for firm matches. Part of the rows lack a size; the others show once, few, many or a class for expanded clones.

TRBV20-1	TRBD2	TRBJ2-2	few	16	CSASKTSPPNTGELFF	TGCAGTGCCAGCAAGACTAGCCCTCCGAACACCGGGGAGCTGTTTTTT
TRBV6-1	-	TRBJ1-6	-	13	CASRWQGGSPLHF	TGTGCCAGCAGGTGGCAGGGCGGTTCACCCCTCCACTTT
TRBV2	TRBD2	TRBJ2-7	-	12	CASKRGLVEQYF	TGTGCCAGCAAGCGGGGGTTAGTGGAGCAGTACTTC
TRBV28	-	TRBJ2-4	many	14	CASISPIAKNIQYF	TGTGCCAGCATTTCTCCCATAGCCAAAAACATTCAGTACTTC
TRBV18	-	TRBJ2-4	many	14	CASSPAGPGDIQYF	TGTGCCAGCTCACCGGCCGGGCCAGGGGACATTCAGTACTTC
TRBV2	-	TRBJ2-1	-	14	CATVRGSSYNEQFF	TGTGCCACCGTTCGGGGATCCTCCTACAATGAGCAGTTCTTC
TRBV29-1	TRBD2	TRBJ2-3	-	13	CSGGTSGTDTQCF	TGCAGCGGAGGGACTAGCGGGACAGATACGCAGTGTTTT
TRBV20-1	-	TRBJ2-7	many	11	CSASGGSEQYF	TGCAGTGCTAGCGGGGGTAGCGAGCAGTACTTC
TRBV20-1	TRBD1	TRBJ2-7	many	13	CSARGDRGYEQYF	TGCAGTGCTAGAGGGGACAGGGGATACGAGCAGTACTTC
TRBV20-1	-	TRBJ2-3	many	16	CSARGVEGSSTDTQYF	TGCAGTGCTAGAGGGGTGGAGGGGAGCAGTACAGATACGCAGTATTTT
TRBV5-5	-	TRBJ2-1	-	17	CASSLGTGTAIYNEKFF	TGTGCCAGCAGCTTGGGGACGGGGACGGCTATCTACAATGAGAAGTTCTTC
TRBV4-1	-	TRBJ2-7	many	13	CASSPLTDYEQYF	TGCGCCAGCAGCCCTCTGACAGACTACGAGCAGTACTTC
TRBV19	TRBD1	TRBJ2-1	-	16	CASSISPTGSYNEQFF	TGTGCCAGTAGTATCAGTCCGACAGGGTCCTACAATGAGCAGTTCTTC
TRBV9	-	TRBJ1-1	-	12	CASSAQGTEAFF	TGTGCCAGCAGCGCCCAGGGGACTGAAGCTTTCTTT
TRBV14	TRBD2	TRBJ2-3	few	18	CASSQVTPSGSLTDTQYF	TGTGCCAGCAGCCAAGTCACGCCTAGCGGGAGTCTAACAGATACGCAGTATTTT
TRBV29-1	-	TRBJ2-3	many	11	CSAFRSGTQYF	TGCAGCGCCTTCAGGAGCGGTACGCAGTATTTT
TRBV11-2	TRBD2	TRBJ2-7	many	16	CASSSNRGGRSYEQYF	TGTGCCAGCAGCTCCAACCGCGGGGGACGATCCTACGAGCAGTACTTC
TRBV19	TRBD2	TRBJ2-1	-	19	CASSLGRTSGKSSYNEQFF	TGTGCCAGTAGCCTGGGGCGGACTAGCGGTAAGAGCTCCTACAATGAGCAGTTCTTC
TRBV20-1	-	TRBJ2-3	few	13	CSARDMAGDTQYF	TGCAGTGCTAGAGATATGGCGGGAGATACGCAGTATTTT
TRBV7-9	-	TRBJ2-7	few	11	CASSPQVGQYF	TGTGCCAGCAGCCCCCAAGTAGGGCAGTACTTC
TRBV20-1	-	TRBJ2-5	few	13	CSARRGSQGTQYF	TGCAGTGCTAGGCGTGGCAGCCAAGGGACCCAGTACTTC
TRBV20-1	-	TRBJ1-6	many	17	CSATATPGSSYNSPLHF	TGCAGTGCCACCGCGACCCCAGGGAGCTCCTATAATTCACCCCTCCACTTT
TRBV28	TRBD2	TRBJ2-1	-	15	CASSSRKPGRNEQFF	TGTGCCAGCAGTTCCCGAAAGCCCGGGAGGAATGAGCAGTTCTTC
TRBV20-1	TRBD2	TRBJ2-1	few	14	CSALGVAGYNEQFF	TGCAGTGCCCTGGGGGTAGCGGGATACAATGAGCAGTTCTTC
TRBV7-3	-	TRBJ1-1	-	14	CASSRGGDDTEAFF	TGTGCCAGCAGCCGGGGAGGGGACGACACTGAAGCTTTCTTT
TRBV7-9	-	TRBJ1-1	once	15	CASSLERGMNTEAFF	TGTGCCAGCAGCTTAGAGAGGGGTATGAACACTGAAGCTTTCTTT
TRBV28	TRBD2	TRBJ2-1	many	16	CASSLSGTSGDNEQFF	TGTGCCAGCAGTTTGTCCGGGACTAGCGGCGACAATGAGCAGTTCTTC
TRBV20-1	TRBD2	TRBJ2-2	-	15	CSAIRTSVGTGELFF	TGCAGTGCTATCCGGACTAGCGTGGGGACCGGGGAGCTGTTTTTT
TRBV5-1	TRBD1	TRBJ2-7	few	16	CASSLYLGQATNEQYF	TGCGCCAGCAGCCTTTACCTCGGACAGGCAACCAACGAGCAGTACTTC
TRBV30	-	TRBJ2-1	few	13	CAWSVGGKNEQFF	TGTGCCTGGAGTGTAGGAGGGAAAAATGAGCAGTTCTTC
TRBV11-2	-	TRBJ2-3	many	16	CASSPVGGGGADTQYF	TGTGCCAGCAGCCCCGTTGGGGGAGGGGGCGCAGATACGCAGTATTTT
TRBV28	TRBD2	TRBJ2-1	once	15	CASSLVGLAGHEQFF	TGTGCCAGCAGTTTGGTGGGACTAGCGGGTCATGAGCAGTTCTTC
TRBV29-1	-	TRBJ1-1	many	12	CSGLRENTEAFF	TGCAGCGGACTACGGGAGAACACTGAAGCTTTCTTT
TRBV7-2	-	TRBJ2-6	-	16	CASSLGSSSGANVLTF	TGTGCCAGCAGCTTGGGCAGTAGCTCTGGGGCCAACGTCCTGACTTTC
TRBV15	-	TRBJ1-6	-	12	CATRARNSPLHF	TGTGCCACCAGGGCCAGAAATTCACCCCTCCACTTT
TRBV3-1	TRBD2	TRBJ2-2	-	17	CASSQVIGAGYTGELFF	TGTGCCAGCAGCCAAGTAATCGGAGCGGGATACACCGGGGAGCTGTTTTTT
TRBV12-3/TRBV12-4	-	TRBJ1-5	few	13	CASMGLAGRPQHF	TGTGCCAGCATGGGTCTGGCGGGTAGGCCCCAGCATTTT
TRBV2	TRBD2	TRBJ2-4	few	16	CASSVGTSGFKNIQYF	TGTGCCAGCAGTGTGGGGACTAGCGGGTTTAAAAACATTCAGTACTTC
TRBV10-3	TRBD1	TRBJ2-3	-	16	CAISGLGQGSPDTQYF	TGTGCCATCAGTGGGCTGGGACAGGGCTCGCCAGATACGCAGTATTTT
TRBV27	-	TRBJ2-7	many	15	CASSLSVTVTYEQYF	TGTGCCAGCAGTTTATCAGTGACAGTAACCTACGAGCAGTACTTC
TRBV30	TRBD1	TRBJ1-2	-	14	CAWSTTGSTYGYTF	TGTGCCTGGAGCACGACAGGGTCGACCTATGGCTACACCTTC
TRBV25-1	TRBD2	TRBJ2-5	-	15	CASSETSGLQETQYF	TGTGCCAGCAGTGAGACTAGCGGGCTACAAGAGACCCAGTACTTC
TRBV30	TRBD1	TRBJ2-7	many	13	CAWSVPQGYEQYF	TGTGCCTGGAGTGTACCACAGGGGTACGAGCAGTACTTC
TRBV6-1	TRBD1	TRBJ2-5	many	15	CASSGLTGVQETQYF	TGTGCCAGCAGTGGTTTGACAGGGGTCCAAGAGACCCAGTACTTC
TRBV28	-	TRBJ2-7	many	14	CASSFYRGLYEQYF	TGTGCCAGCAGTTTTTATCGGGGGCTCTATGAGCAGTACTTC
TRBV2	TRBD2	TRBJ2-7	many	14	CASSERLALYEQYF	TGTGCCAGCAGTGAACGACTAGCGCTCTACGAGCAGTACTTC
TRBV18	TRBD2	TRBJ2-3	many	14	CASSPTPSGITQYF	TGTGCCAGCTCACCAACTCCCAGCGGGATAACGCAGTATTTT